This is a list of T cell receptor beta chains from one sample in a study of cytomegalovirus exposure and HLA in healthy donors. Produced via immunoSEQ multiplex PCR; TCRdb's table is partial and in-frame only. The top ten hold more than 1.3% of the sample, which has around 170,000 clones, around 68% seen once. The sample taken for sequencing was PBMCs. Receptor source: a girl aged 5-17 years in good health and CMV-seronegative. CDR3s include the opening cysteine and the closing phenylalanine or tryptophan. Clone size is stated in some rows and not others, as once, few, many or a class when expanded.

v_gene	j_gene	abundance	CDR3aa
TRBV5-4	TRBJ1-4	-	CASSSATDRGNEKLFF
TRBV9	TRBJ1-1	-	CASSVGVRGLQNTEAFF
TRBV29-1	TRBJ1-1	-	CSPKQLTEAFF
TRBV30	TRBJ2-3	-	CAWSVLLTDTQYF
TRBV29-1	TRBJ1-2	-	CSVELRSSETNYGYTF
TRBV12-2	TRBJ1-1	-	CASRPKPQGLGNIEAFF
TRBV7-9	TRBJ1-4	few	CASSFGQSREKLFF
TRBV4-1	TRBJ2-2	-	CASSQVGLELAGELFF
TRBV2	TRBJ1-5	-	CASSEALPGEQPQHF
TRBV5-1	TRBJ2-7	-	CASSLAPQFYEQYF
TRBV10-3	TRBJ1-4	-	CAISRQGPSTNEKLFF
TRBV4-1	TRBJ1-2	-	CASSQDHGGAYGYTF
TRBV4-1	TRBJ2-7	-	CASSQIGLVTGEQYF
TRBV29-1	TRBJ1-2	-	CSVDDEGQNYGYTF
TRBV19	TRBJ2-2	-	CASSILTGELFF
TRBV7-8	TRBJ2-7	-	CASSLVILAGPAYEQYF
TRBV19	TRBJ1-1	-	CASSIYKTGNTEAFF
TRBV5-1	TRBJ1-5	-	CASSRKTGDSNQPQHF
TRBV10-1	TRBJ2-3	-	CASSARVSGTDTQYF
TRBV10-3	TRBJ2-5	-	CAISEDRAGETQYF